This T cell receptor beta chain is from a study of T cells in Graves' hyperthyroidism and ophthalmopathy. PBMCs were obtained from about 10 ml fresh peripheral blood. The germline CDR1 and CDR2 sequences are ENHRY and SYGVKD. Trimming stripped 7 bases from V and 6 bases from J, with 16 bases between. This CDR3 contains 13 residues. Amplified TCR beta CDR3 regions derived from RNA transcripts. Initially, a first-round RT-PCR of the TCR CDR3 employed the HTBI primer set. Via MiXCR, TCRdb re-called the multiplex PCR reads, giving one row per CDR3 protein. The sample has about 280,000 distinct CDR3 sequences; less than 30% are singletons.

This TCR came from a man in his forties or fifties with Graves' hyperthyroidism that later progressed to Graves' ophthalmopathy. What was sequenced was blood. The chain uses TRBV10-3 and TRBJ2-7, with a tentative D call TRBD1 (7 bases). CDR3 loop: CAITRQGGSEQYF. The CDR3 DNA follows: TGTGCCATCACAAGACAGGGAGGCAGCGAGCAGTACTTC.